The 11 T cell receptor beta chains listed next were all sequenced from one sample in a study of blood T cells in healthy people across ages. Combining a sample-barcoded 5' primer with a J-beta primer mix, a second PCR ran for roughly 7 to 12 cycles. TCRdb reprocessed the 5' RACE reads via MiXCR and lists one record per CDR3 protein. The top ten clones hold roughly 10% of a sample with roughly 500,000 distinct CDR3 sequences, under 30% of them seen once. In addition, the sample was reused for a study of T cells of mothers and their children.

The sample comprised blood. The receptor source for this set is a boy between 10 and 17 years old in good health.

This clonotype was counted only a few times. This chain uses TRBV15 with TRBJ2-3, with 13 bases identical to TRBD2. CDR1 and CDR2 (germline): LNHNV, YYDKDF (reference sequence). There are 18 residues in the CDR3. The junction had 10 bases not matched to a gene; V was cut back by 1 base and J by 6 bases. CDR3: CATSRGTSGRAYSDTQYF. The CDR3 nucleotides are TGTGCCACCAGCAGAGGCACTAGCGGGAGGGCCTACTCGGATACGCAGTATTTT.

This chain links TRBV14 with TRBJ1-5; D might be TRBD1 (5 bases). The CDR3 runs 17 residues. Trimming took off 1 base at V and 1 base at J, with 14 bases between the two ends. Germline V gene lookup returns CDR1 SGHDN and CDR2 FVKESK. CDR3 nucleotides: TGTGCCAGCAGCCAAGGGGGACTCTCAAACAGCAATCAGCCCCAGCATTTT. Translation: CASSQGGLSNSNQPQHF.

This clonotype turned up a few times. The J gene is TRBJ1-3, the V gene TRBV12-3 or TRBV12-4; D remains unclear. The CDR3 contains 15 residues. The V and J ends lost 3 bases and 8 bases respectively, with 17 bases between them. CDR3 sequence reads: CASSFGLLLRDTIYF. DNA for the CDR3: TGTGCCAGCAGTTTTGGGCTATTACTAAGAGACACCATATATTTT.

About this clonotype: The junction does not match germline at one end; this may be a read error. The chain has TRBV20-1 and TRBJ1-2, with 9 bases matching TRBD1. CDR3 length: 14 residues. Germline CDR1 is DFQATT and CDR2 is SNEGSKA (reference sequence). This chain's CDR3 is CSASGSGQGFHFCF. For the CDR3, the DNA is TGCAGTGCTAGCGGATCGGGACAGGGTTTCCACTTTTGCTTC.

For this clonotype: At one end, the junction sequence differs from germline, possibly due to a read error. The rearrangement joins TRBV6-6 to TRBJ2-1, with 10 bases lining up with TRBD2. The CDR3 has 16 residues. The germline V gene has CDR1 MNHNY and CDR2 SVGAGI (reference sequence). CDR3 bases: TGTGCCAGCGGTTACTCCATAGCGGGGGGATACAATGAGCAGTTCTTC. It encodes CASGYSIAGGYNEQFF.

The CDR3 sequence is CSAQRDSYTGELFF. CDR3 DNA: TGCAGTGCTCAAAGGGACAGCTACACCGGGGAGCTGTTTTTT. The J gene is TRBJ2-2, the V gene TRBV20-1; 7 bases match TRBD1. Unmatched junction bases numbered 6, after V lost 5 bases and J lost 3 bases. The germline V gene has CDR1 DFQATT and CDR2 SNEGSKA (reference sequence). This CDR3 contains 14 residues.

The table lists this clonotype with a few counts. Sequence at one end of the junction differs from germline and may be a read error. The rearrangement joins TRBV11-2 to TRBJ1-2; D unclear. Germline CDR1 reads SGHAT; CDR2 reads FQNNGV. There are 12 residues in the CDR3. CDR3 nucleotide sequence: TGTGCCGGCAGCTTAGATTCCTATAGCTACACCTTC. Translated, it gives CAGSLDSYSYTF.

This rearrangement joins TRBV4-1 to TRBJ2-7; 8 positions match TRBD2. V trimming: 1 base; J trimming: 0 bases; junction bases outside the gene matches: 2. Germline loops: CDR1 MGHRA, CDR2 YSYEKL. This CDR3 comprises 15 residues. The CDR3 reads CASSQVTSGSYEQYF. For the CDR3, the DNA is TGCGCCAGCAGCCAAGTAACTAGCGGCTCCTACGAGCAGTACTTC.

This sequence joins TRBV6-5 and TRBJ2-7, with TRBD1 matching over 7 bases. This CDR3 contains 15 residues. Per germline, CDR1 MNHEY and CDR2 SVGAGI. With 4 bases clipped from V and 0 bases from J, the junction kept 6 bases outside the gene matches. CDR3 DNA: TGTGCCAGCAGTTCCCCGGGACAGATCTCCTACGAGCAGTACTTC. It translates to CASSSPGQISYEQYF.

The chain recombines TRBV4-3 with TRBJ2-1; unclear D gene. The CDR3 totals 17 residues. Between the trimmed V and J ends, which lost 0 bases and 0 bases, there was a span of 12 bases. Germline lookup yields CDR1 LGHNA and CDR2 YSLEER. Here the CDR3 reads CASSQDYGPSSYNEQFF. The CDR3 DNA reads as TGCGCCAGCAGCCAAGATTACGGTCCTAGCTCCTACAATGAGCAGTTCTTC.

V is TRBV4-3 and J is TRBJ1-6; D call uncertain. In germline, CDR1 is LGHNA, CDR2 YSLEER. The V end lost 0 bases, the J end lost 6 bases, and 15 bases lay between the germline ends. The CDR3 contains 17 residues. The CDR3 DNA sequence: TGCGCCAGCAGCCAAGATTATGGGGTAGCAATTAATTCACCCCTCCACTTT. Its protein product is CASSQDYGVAINSPLHF.